The entry below describes one T cell receptor beta chain. The data derive from a study of cytomegalovirus exposure and HLA in healthy donors. Overall study: HLA-typed donors were the source of approximately 80 million unique TCRs held in an early data release.

Amplification used 60 Vbeta primers and 13 Jbeta primers. Repertoires were generated with immunoSEQ multiplex PCR, while TCRdb's copy carries only in-frame clones and drops some. There are fewer than 250,000 clones in the sample; around 75% occur only once, and approximately 0.4% lies in the top ten. The CDR3 extends over 18 amino acids. The germline V gene encodes CDR1 SGHVS and CDR2 FNYEAQ. With 0 bases clipped from V and 3 bases from J, the junction kept 7 bases outside the gene matches. The origin of this receptor is a male donor in good health and CMV-seropositive. The sample consisted of PBMCs. This chain links TRBV7-6 with TRBJ2-2; 10 nucleotides agree with TRBD2. CDR3 loop: CASSLAGLAAYDTGELFF. The CDR3 DNA sequence: TGTGCCAGCAGCTTAGCTGGACTAGCGGCTTATGACACCGGGGAGCTGTTTTTT.